Presented here are 5 T cell receptor beta chains from one specimen sequenced in a study of vaccination effects on CD4 cells after COVID-19. With more than 9 days of culture completed, CD4+ T cells were isolated. Participants got two doses of BNT162b2 or mRNA-1273 vaccine. TCRdb's table, derived via immunoSEQ multiplex PCR, lists solely in-frame clones and lacks some. This sample has about 40,000 clones; about 62% occur once, and the top ten carry roughly 7.7%. What these receptors recognize is not known. The sequencing here drew on CD4+ T cells from PBMCs cultured without peptide, taken after COVID-19 vaccination. The receptors stem from a human donor who received a COVID-19 vaccine.

The chain recombines TRBV10-1 with TRBJ2-7; D gene unclear. Germline V gene data show CDR1 as WNHNN and CDR2 as SYGVQD (reference sequence). V was shortened by 2 bases and J by 2 bases, with 13 bases between the two germline ends. The CDR3 sequence is 15 residues long. The CDR3 bases are TGCGCCAGCAGTGAGCAATCGGGCGGCCCCTACGAGCAGTACTTC. Its protein is CASSEQSGGPYEQYF.

This chain uses TRBV19 with TRBJ2-1, with 10 bases matching TRBD2. The germline CDR1 and CDR2 sequences are LNHDA and SQIVND (reference sequence). The CDR3 has 14 amino acids. J was trimmed by 8 bases and V by 6 bases; bases with no gene match: 7. The CDR3 DNA follows: TGTGCCAGTAGAAAGCGGGAGGGAGTTGATGAGCAGTTCTTC. This translates into CASRKREGVDEQFF.

The J gene is TRBJ1-2, the V gene TRBV6-5, with TRBD1 as a possible D gene (6 bases). This CDR3 comprises 13 residues. Per the germline V gene, CDR1 is MNHEY and CDR2 is SVGAGI. V lost 6 bases to trimming and J lost 2 bases, with 10 bases between them. The CDR3 loop is CASSYRENYGYTF. The CDR3 coding sequence is TGTGCCAGCAGCTACAGGGAAAACTATGGCTACACCTTC.

This chain joins TRBV2 and TRBJ2-1; the D is unclear. Germline V gene sequence: CDR1 SNHLY, CDR2 FYNNEI. Between the trimmed V and J ends, which lost 5 bases and 4 bases, there was a span of 9 bases. CDR3 length equals 13 residues. Written as DNA, the CDR3 is TGTGCCAGCAGTATCCGACAATACAATGAGCAGTTCTTC. It codes for CASSIRQYNEQFF.

The V call is TRBV11-3, the J call TRBJ2-1; D is perhaps TRBD1 or TRBD2 (6 bases each). The CDR3 loop spans 16 amino acids. Looked up from germline, CDR1 is SGHNT and CDR2 is YENEEA. The germline V and J ends were trimmed by 3 bases and 4 bases, with 16 bases remaining between them. The CDR3 reads CASSLAGGGIYNEQFF. DNA for the CDR3: TGTGCCAGCAGCTTGGCTGGAGGGGGGATTTACAATGAGCAGTTCTTC.